These T cell receptor beta chains were read from a single sample in a study of beta chain features in type 1 diabetes. TCRdb's table, derived via immunoSEQ multiplex PCR, lists solely in-frame clones and lacks some. The data contain roughly 610,000 clones, about 14% of them seen just once; the ten biggest clones take up 0.093%. Material: naive CD4+ T cells from blood. The receptors here all came from a man aged 18 to 30 in good health. Each CDR3 is given with its conserved first and last residue. A D gene is named only where the DNA matches it firmly. Expanded clones get a size class; other rows say once, few or many, or leave the size out.

abundance	v_gene	d_gene	len	j_gene	CDR3aa	CDR3nt
.	TRBV4-1	.	17	TRBJ2-6	CASSPLMVNSGANVLTF	TGCGCCAGCAGCCCGCTCATGGTTAACTCTGGGGCCAACGTCCTGACTTTC
few	TRBV29-1	.	11	TRBJ1-1	CSVGQNTEAFF	TGCAGCGTTGGACAGAACACTGAAGCTTTCTTT
.	TRBV25-1	.	15	TRBJ2-1	CASSKWVGSYNEQFF	TGTGCCAGCAGTAAATGGGTAGGCTCCTACAATGAGCAGTTCTTC
few	TRBV9	TRBD2	13	TRBJ2-5	CASRSSGVGTQYF	TGTGCCAGCCGTAGTAGCGGGGTAGGGACCCAGTACTTC
few	TRBV29-1	.	12	TRBJ2-1	CSVGESYNEQFF	TGCAGCGTTGGAGAAAGTTACAATGAGCAGTTCTTC
.	TRBV7-8	.	15	TRBJ1-2	CASSLGHRPHDGYTF	TGTGCCAGCAGCTTAGGACACAGGCCGCACGATGGCTACACCTTC
many	TRBV10-3	.	13	TRBJ2-7	CAISGRSSYEQYF	TGTGCCATCAGCGGGCGGAGCTCCTACGAGCAGTACTTC
few	TRBV5-8	.	16	TRBJ2-7	CASSFRPSVSSYEQYF	TGTGCCAGCAGCTTCCGCCCCAGCGTAAGCTCCTACGAGCAGTACTTC
.	TRBV7-3	.	13	TRBJ2-1	CASRGTAAGEQFF	TGTGCCAGCCGTGGAACCGCAGCTGGCGAGCAGTTCTTC
.	TRBV29-1	.	12	TRBJ2-1	CSVLLSHNEQFF	TGCAGCGTTTTGCTCAGCCACAATGAGCAGTTCTTC
few	TRBV4-1	.	12	TRBJ1-4	CASSQVREKLFF	TGCGCCAGCAGCCAAGTGCGTGAAAAACTGTTTTTT
few	TRBV27	.	15	TRBJ2-7	CASSFQSGVSYEQYF	TGTGCCAGCAGTTTCCAGTCTGGGGTCTCCTACGAGCAGTACTTC
few	TRBV27	.	15	TRBJ1-2	CASARGVGSRYGYTF	TGTGCCAGCGCTAGGGGAGTTGGGAGTCGGTATGGCTACACCTTC
.	TRBV9	.	15	TRBJ2-1	CASSASVPLGDEQFF	TGTGCCAGCAGCGCGAGCGTCCCGCTGGGGGATGAGCAGTTCTTC
.	TRBV5-1	.	14	TRBJ2-7	CASSLGDGTYEQYF	TGCGCCAGCAGCTTGGGGGACGGGACCTACGAGCAGTACTTC
.	TRBV16	.	15	TRBJ1-5	CASSQSGRGDQPQHF	TGTGCCAGCAGCCAATCGGGCAGGGGAGATCAGCCCCAGCATTTT
.	TRBV18	TRBD2	16	TRBJ2-1	CASSLRSAGAINEQFF	TGTGCCAGCTCACTCCGGTCAGCGGGAGCAATAAATGAGCAGTTCTTC
.	TRBV29-1	.	12	TRBJ1-1	CSAGGGNTEAFF	TGCAGCGCGGGCGGGGGGAACACTGAAGCTTTCTTT
few	TRBV29-1	TRBD2	15	TRBJ2-3	CSAPPGTSGTDTQYF	TGCAGCGCACCTCCCGGGACTAGCGGCACAGATACGCAGTATTTT
few	TRBV7-2	TRBD2	16	TRBJ2-1	CASSPRLAGGWGEQFF	TGTGCCAGCAGCCCCCGACTAGCGGGGGGGTGGGGTGAGCAGTTCTTC
.	TRBV4-2	.	19	TRBJ2-5	CASSQKGGGRAIGQETQYF	TGTGCCAGCAGCCAGAAGGGGGGCGGCAGGGCGATCGGTCAAGAGACCCAGTACTTC
few	TRBV7-3	.	12	TRBJ1-2	CASSLERGGYTF	TGTGCCAGCAGCTTAGAAAGGGGCGGCTACACCTTC
.	TRBV5-4	.	14	TRBJ2-5	CASSNDLKGETQYF	TGTGCCAGCAGCAATGACCTTAAGGGGGAGACCCAGTACTTC
.	TRBV19	.	13	TRBJ2-3	CASNRGGTDTQYF	TGTGCCAGCAACCGCGGGGGCACAGATACGCAGTATTTT
few	TRBV27	.	18	TRBJ1-3	CASSLLRTMGSSGNTIYF	TGTGCCAGCAGTTTATTACGGACCATGGGAAGCTCTGGAAACACCATATATTTT
.	TRBV20-1	.	11	TRBJ1-2	CSAKVNYGYTF	TGCAGTGCAAAAGTAAACTATGGCTACACCTTC